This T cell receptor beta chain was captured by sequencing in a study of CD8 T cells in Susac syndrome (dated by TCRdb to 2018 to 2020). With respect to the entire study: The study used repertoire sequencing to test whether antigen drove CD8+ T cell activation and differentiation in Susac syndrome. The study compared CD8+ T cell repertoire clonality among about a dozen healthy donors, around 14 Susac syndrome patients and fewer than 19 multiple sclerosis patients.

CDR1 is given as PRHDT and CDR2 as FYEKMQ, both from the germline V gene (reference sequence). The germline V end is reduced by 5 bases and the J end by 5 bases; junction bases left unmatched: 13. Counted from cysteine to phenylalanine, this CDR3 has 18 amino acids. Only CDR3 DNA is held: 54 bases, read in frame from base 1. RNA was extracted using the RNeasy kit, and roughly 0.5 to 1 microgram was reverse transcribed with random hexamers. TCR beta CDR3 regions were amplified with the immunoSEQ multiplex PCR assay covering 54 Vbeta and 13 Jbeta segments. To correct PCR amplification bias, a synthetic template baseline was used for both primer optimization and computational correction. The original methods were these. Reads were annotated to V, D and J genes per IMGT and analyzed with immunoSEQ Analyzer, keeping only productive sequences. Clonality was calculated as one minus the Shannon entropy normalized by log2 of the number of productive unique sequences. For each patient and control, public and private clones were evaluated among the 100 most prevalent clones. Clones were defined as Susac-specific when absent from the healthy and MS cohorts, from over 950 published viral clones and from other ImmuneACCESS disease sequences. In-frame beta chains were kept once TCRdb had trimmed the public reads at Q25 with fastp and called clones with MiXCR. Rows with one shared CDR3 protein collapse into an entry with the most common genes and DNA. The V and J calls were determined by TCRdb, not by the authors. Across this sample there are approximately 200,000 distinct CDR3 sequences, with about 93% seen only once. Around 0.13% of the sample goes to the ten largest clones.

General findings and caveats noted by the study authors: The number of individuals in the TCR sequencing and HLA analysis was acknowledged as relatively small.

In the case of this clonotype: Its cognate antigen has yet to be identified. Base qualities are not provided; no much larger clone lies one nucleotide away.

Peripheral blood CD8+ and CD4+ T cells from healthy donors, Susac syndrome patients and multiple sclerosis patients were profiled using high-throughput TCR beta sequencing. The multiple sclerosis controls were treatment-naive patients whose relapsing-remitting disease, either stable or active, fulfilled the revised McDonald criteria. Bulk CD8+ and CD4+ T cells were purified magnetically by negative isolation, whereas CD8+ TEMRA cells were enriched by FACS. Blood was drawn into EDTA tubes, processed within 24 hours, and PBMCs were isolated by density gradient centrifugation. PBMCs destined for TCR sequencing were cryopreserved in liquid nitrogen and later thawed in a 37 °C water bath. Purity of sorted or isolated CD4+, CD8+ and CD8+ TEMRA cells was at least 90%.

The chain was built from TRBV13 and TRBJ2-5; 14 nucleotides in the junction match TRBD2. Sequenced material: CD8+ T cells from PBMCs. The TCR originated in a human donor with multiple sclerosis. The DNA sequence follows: TGTGCCAGCAGCCCAGCGACTAGCGGGAGGGCCGAGAGGGAGACCCAGTACTTC. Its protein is CASSPATSGRAERETQYF.